This T cell receptor (beta chain) was sequenced during a study of beta chain features in type 1 diabetes. Trimming cost V 1 base and J 1 base, with 2 bases left between them. Germline V CDR1 and CDR2: MNHNY, SVGAGI (reference sequence). This CDR3 is built from 13 residues. Study-level points and caveats: Whether HLA type influences TCRB rearrangement remained unresolved here. Shorter TCRB CDR3s, moderately but significantly so, were found in Type 1 diabetes patients in all four CD4+ subsets.

Sequenced material consisted of expressed TCRB transcripts (all of the isolated RNA was reverse transcribed). The average read count of naive, central memory and regulatory T cell samples was approximately 3.5 million. TCRdb's table, derived via immunoSEQ multiplex PCR, lists solely in-frame clones and lacks some. The top ten hold 0.03% to 0.04% of the sample, which has 600,000 or so clones, about 14% seen once. This clone has just a few counts. Its antigen is undetermined. The clonotype was recovered from a man between 18 and 29 years old with type 1 diabetes. Sequencing input: naive CD4+ T cells from blood. V is TRBV6-6 and J is TRBJ2-1, with no clear D. Written as DNA, the CDR3 is TGTGCCAGCAGTTACTTTTCCTACAATGAGCAGTTCTTC. Translated: CASSYFSYNEQFF.